Sequencing of this T cell receptor beta chain was carried out in a study of neurological immune-mediated disorders. Remarks on this clonotype: Its matching antigen is unknown.

General observations from the study: Expansion of TCR clones was greatest in HTLV-1-associated myelopathy and smallest in multiple sclerosis, where it fell below that of healthy controls.

From the 5' RACE reads, TCRdb called clonotypes with MiXCR, one entry per CDR3 protein. The profile covers some 65,000 distinct CDR3 sequences, with 5.2% appearing a single time and 2.8% taken by the ten largest. The sequenced sample was PBMCs. The origin of this receptor is a woman aged 25 to 45 with multiple sclerosis.

Here the CDR3 DNA reads TGTGCCAGCAGTTCGGGACAGGGGGCGCGCTATGGCTACACCTTC. Its protein is CASSSGQGARYGYTF. This chain links TRBV6-5 with TRBJ1-2; 12 bases are shared with TRBD1. Germline values: CDR1 MNHEY, CDR2 SVGAGI. This CDR3 contains 15 residues. V dropped 4 bases and J dropped 4; count of bases not matched to a gene: 4.